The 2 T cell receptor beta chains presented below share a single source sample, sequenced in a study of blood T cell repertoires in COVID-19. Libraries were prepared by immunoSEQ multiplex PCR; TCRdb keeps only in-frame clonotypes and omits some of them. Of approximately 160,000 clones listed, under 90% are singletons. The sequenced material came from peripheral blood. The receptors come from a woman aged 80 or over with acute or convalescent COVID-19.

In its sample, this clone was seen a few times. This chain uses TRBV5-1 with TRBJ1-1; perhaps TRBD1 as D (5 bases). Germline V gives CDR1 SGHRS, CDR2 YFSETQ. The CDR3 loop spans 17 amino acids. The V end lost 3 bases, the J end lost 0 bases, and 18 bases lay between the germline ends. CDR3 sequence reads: CASSSIGRRQMNTEAFF. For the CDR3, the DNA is TGCGCCAGCAGCTCGATTGGCCGTAGACAGATGAACACTGAAGCTTTCTTT.

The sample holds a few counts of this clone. In nucleotides, the CDR3 is TGTGCCAGCAGCCTAGGGGCTAACTATGGCTACACCTTC. Protein: CASSLGANYGYTF. The J gene is TRBJ1-2, the V gene TRBV5-5; D might be TRBD1 (5 bases). V gave up 4 bases and J gave up 0 bases, with 7 bases separating them. This CDR3 has 13 amino acids. Per the germline V gene, CDR1 is SGHKS and CDR2 is YYEKEE (reference sequence).